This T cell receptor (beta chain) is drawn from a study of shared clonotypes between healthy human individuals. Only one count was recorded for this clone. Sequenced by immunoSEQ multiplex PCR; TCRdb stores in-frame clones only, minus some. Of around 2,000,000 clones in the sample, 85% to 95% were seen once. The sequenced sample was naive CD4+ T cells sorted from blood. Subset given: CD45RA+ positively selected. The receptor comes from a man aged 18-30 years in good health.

The CDR3 sequence is CASSPGAGASYEQYF. In DNA, the CDR3 is TGTGCCAGCAGCCCAGGAGCAGGCGCTTCCTACGAGCAGTACTTC. The rearrangement links TRBV6-6 to TRBJ2-7, with unresolved D. Germline lookup yields CDR1 MNHNY and CDR2 SVGAGI (reference sequence). The V gene lost 6 bases and the J gene lost 1 base, with 16 bases spanning the gap. The CDR3 is made up of 15 amino acids.